This TCR beta chain originates from a study of post-analysis software for immune sequencing data. Study-level results: Five or six TRBV segments, including TRBV5-6, TRBV5-1 and TRBV20-1, were more frequent in patients than controls.

This clonotype has only a few counts. Antigen: not known. The CDR3 has 14 residues. V dropped 5 bases and J dropped 2 bases, with 12 bases sitting between them. Germline CDR1 and CDR2: MNHEY and SVGEGT. TCR beta libraries were prepared from cDNA with unique molecular identifiers. MiXCR, applied by TCRdb to the PCR reads, yields one record per CDR3 protein. The table includes approximately 690,000 distinct CDR3 sequences, approximately 60% detected once. The chain has TRBV6-2 or TRBV6-3 and TRBJ2-5; D is perhaps TRBD1 (5 bases). The sequencing sample was made of blood. The TCR was taken from a girl aged 2 to 10 with multiple sclerosis. For the CDR3, the DNA is TGTGCCAGCAGTCCACAGGTTCTTCAAGAGACCCAGTACTTC. Its protein product is CASSPQVLQETQYF.